One and the same sample provided the 12 T cell receptor beta chains below, sequenced in a study of blood T cells in healthy people across ages (dated by TCRdb to the mid-2010s). The library was prepared using 5' RACE. TCRdb records Illumina HiSeq 2500 as the sequencer. A second about 7 to 11 cycle PCR used a sample-barcoded 5' primer and a J-beta primer mix. TCRdb reworked the public reads: Q25 trimming with fastp, MiXCR clone assembly, productive beta chains retained. Each CDR3 protein gets just one entry, which takes the most common genes and DNA from the rows behind it. The sample records 250,000 to 300,000 distinct CDR3 sequences, around 27% of which are singletons. The top ten clones comprise 29% of the sample. Sequenced: blood. Receptor source: a woman in her seventies in good health.

This clonotype occurred once. The chain carries TRBV9 and TRBJ1-6; no clear D. V dropped 0 bases and J dropped 10 bases, with 8 bases sitting between them. There are 13 residues in the CDR3. Germline CDR1 reads SGDLS; CDR2 reads YYNGEE. CDR3 residues: CASSVAPDSPLHF. The CDR3 coding sequence is TGTGCCAGCAGCGTAGCACCGGACTCACCCCTCCACTTT.

The J gene is TRBJ2-1, the V gene TRBV28; 11 bases line up with TRBD2. This CDR3 is built from 16 residues. Germline CDR1 reads MDHEN; CDR2 reads SYDVKM. Losses at the gene ends were 4 bases for V and 1 base for J; bases not matched to a gene: 3. The CDR3 sequence: CASSSPSGGSYNEQFF. CDR3 sequence (DNA): TGTGCCAGCAGTTCGCCTAGCGGGGGGTCCTACAATGAGCAGTTCTTC. Combining the CDR3 with reference TRBV28 and TRBJ2-1 gives the whole variable domain DVKVTQSSRYLVKRTGEKVFLECVQDMDHENMFWYRQDPGLGLRLIYFSYDVKMKEKGDIPEGYSVSREKKERFSLILESASTNQTSMYLCASSSPSGGSYNEQFFGPGTRLTVL.

This clonotype came up a few times. The rearrangement links TRBV7-8 to TRBJ2-1; 9 nucleotides match TRBD1. Trimming at V came to 2 bases and at J to 6 bases, leaving 8 bases not matched to a gene. Germline assignment: CDR1 SGHVS and CDR2 FQNEAQ. The CDR3 consists of 16 residues. This chain's CDR3 is CASSLISGTGFNEQFF. In DNA form, the CDR3 reads TGTGCCAGCAGCTTAATCTCCGGGACAGGGTTCAATGAGCAGTTCTTC. The full variable domain, completed using reference TRBV7-8 and TRBJ2-1, is GAGVSQSPRYKVAKRGQDVALRCDPISGHVSLFWYQQALGQGPEFLTYFQNEAQLDKSGLPSDRFFAERPEGSVSTLKIQRTQQEDSAVYLCASSLISGTGFNEQFFGPGTRLTVL.

The table lists this clonotype with many counts. The J gene is TRBJ2-5, the V gene TRBV3-1; D gene ambiguous. The CDR3 consists of 12 residues. The ends were cut back, 3 bases at V and 2 bases at J, with 4 bases in the middle. Germline assignment: CDR1 LGHDT and CDR2 YNNKEL (reference sequence). The CDR3 coding sequence is TGTGCCAGCAGCCAGCTACAAGAGACCCAGTACTTC. Translation gives CASSQLQETQYF.

The J gene is TRBJ2-7, the V gene TRBV20-1; D remains ambiguous. V was shortened by 8 bases and J by 3 bases, with 17 bases between the two germline ends. Per germline, CDR1 DFQATT and CDR2 SNEGSKA (reference sequence). The CDR3 has 13 residues. CDR3 nucleotides: TGCAGTAGACTCGACCTAACCATCTACGAGCAGTACTTC. It encodes CSRLDLTIYEQYF.

The chain links TRBV4-1 to TRBJ2-2; TRBD2 aligns across 9 bases. This CDR3 has 16 amino acids. V shed 0 bases and J 6 bases; nucleotides not matched to a gene: 5. Germline lookup yields CDR1 MGHRA and CDR2 YSYEKL. The CDR3 spells CASSQEGSGSAGELFF. The DNA of the CDR3 is TGCGCCAGCAGCCAAGAAGGTAGCGGGAGCGCCGGGGAGCTGTTTTTT.

The chain uses TRBV7-2 and TRBJ1-5; tentatively, D is TRBD1 (6 bases). Per germline, CDR1 SGHTA and CDR2 FQGNSA. CDR3 length: 15 residues. Trimming left V 2 bases short and J 3 bases short, with 11 bases between. CDR3 sequence: CASSLQGLFNQPQHF. The CDR3 DNA reads TGTGCCAGCAGCTTACAGGGGCTATTCAATCAGCCCCAGCATTTT.

This clonotype was recorded at least ten times. The chain recombines TRBV6-6 with TRBJ2-5; D may be TRBD2 (5 bases). Trimming pared 1 base from V and 1 base from J, leaving 7 bases between. Germline assignment: CDR1 MNHNY and CDR2 SVGAGI (reference sequence). CDR3 length: 14 amino acids. CDR3 nucleotide sequence: TGTGCCAGCAGTTACTTTGGAGGCCAAGAGACCCAGTACTTC. Its translation: CASSYFGGQETQYF.

The V and J genes are TRBV12-3 or TRBV12-4 and TRBJ2-5, with 7 bases matching TRBD2. The J call is uncertain, as TRBJ2-1 better fits the DNA end. The CDR3 has 16 residues. CDR3 DNA sequence: TGTGCCAGCAGTTTAGATTTTGGCGGGAGCTGGGGTGAGCAGTTCTTC. The encoded protein is CASSLDFGGSWGEQFF.

This chain connects TRBV20-1 to TRBJ2-5, with D perhaps matching TRBD1 or TRBD2 (5 bases each). The tail of the sequence fits TRBJ2-7 better, so the J call may be wrong. Germline values: CDR1 DFQATT, CDR2 SNEGSKA (reference sequence). This CDR3 contains 15 residues. CDR3 sequence: CSASGTSAAMNEQYF. In DNA, the CDR3 is TGCAGTGCTTCCGGGACGAGCGCCGCAATGAACGAGCAGTACTTC.

This chain joins TRBV5-5 and TRBJ2-7; D call uncertain. The CDR3 is 12 amino acids. The V gene's germline CDR1 is SGHKS and CDR2 YYEKEE (reference sequence). The V end was cut by 2 bases, the J end by 3 bases, with 6 bases between. CDR3 in amino acids: CASSLTDYEQYF. CDR3 coding DNA: TGTGCCAGCAGCTTAACTGACTACGAGCAGTACTTC.

This clonotype was detected only a few times. V and J are TRBV10-3 and TRBJ2-6, with D unclear. The CDR3 is made up of 15 amino acids. Germline lookup yields CDR1 ENHRY and CDR2 SYGVKD. The germline V and J ends were trimmed by 4 bases and 0 bases, with 7 bases remaining between them. CDR3: CAISGQLSGANVLTF. As DNA, the CDR3 is TGTGCCATCAGTGGGCAGCTCTCTGGGGCCAACGTCCTGACTTTC.